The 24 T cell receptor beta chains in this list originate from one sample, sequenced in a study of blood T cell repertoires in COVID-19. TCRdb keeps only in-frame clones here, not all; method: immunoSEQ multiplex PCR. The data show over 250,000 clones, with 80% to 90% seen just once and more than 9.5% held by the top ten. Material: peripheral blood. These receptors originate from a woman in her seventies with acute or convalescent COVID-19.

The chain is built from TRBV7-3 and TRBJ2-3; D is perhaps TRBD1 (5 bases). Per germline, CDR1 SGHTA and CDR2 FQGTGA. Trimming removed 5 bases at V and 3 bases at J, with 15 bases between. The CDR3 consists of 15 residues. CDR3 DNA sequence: TGTGCCAGCAGCCGAACTCGGACATTTACAGATACGCAGTATTTT. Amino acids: CASSRTRTFTDTQYF.

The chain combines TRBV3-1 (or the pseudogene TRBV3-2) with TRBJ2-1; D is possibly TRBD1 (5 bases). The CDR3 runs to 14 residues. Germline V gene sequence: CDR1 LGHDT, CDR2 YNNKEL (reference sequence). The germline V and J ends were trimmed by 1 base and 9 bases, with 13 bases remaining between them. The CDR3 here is CASSQAPRATEQFF. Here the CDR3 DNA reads TGTGCCAGCAGCCAAGCCCCCAGGGCGACTGAGCAGTTCTTC.

The CDR3 sequence is CASSRTVDTQYF. CDR3 sequence (DNA): TGTGCCAGCAGCCGGACTGTGGATACGCAGTATTTT. V usage is TRBV11-3 and J usage is TRBJ2-3; D may be TRBD2 (5 bases). This CDR3 has 12 amino acids. CDR1 and CDR2 from the germline V gene are SGHNT and YENEEA. Trimming shortened V by 5 bases and J by 6 bases, and 9 bases separated the two germline ends.

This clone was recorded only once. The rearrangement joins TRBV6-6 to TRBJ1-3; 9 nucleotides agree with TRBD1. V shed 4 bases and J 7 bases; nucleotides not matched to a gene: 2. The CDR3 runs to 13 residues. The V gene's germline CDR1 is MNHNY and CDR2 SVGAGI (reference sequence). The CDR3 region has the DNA TGTGCCAGCAGTTCCGACAGGGGGAACACCATATATTTT. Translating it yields CASSSDRGNTIYF.

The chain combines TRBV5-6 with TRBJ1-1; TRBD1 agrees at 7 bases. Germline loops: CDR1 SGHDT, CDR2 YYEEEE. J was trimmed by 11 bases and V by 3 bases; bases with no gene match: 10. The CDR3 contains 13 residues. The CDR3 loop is CASSWESTGRAFF. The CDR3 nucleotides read TGTGCCAGCAGCTGGGAGTCGACAGGGCGGGCTTTCTTT.

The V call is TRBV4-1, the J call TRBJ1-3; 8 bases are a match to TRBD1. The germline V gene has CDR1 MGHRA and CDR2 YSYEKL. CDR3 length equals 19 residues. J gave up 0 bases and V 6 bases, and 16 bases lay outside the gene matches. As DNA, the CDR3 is TGCGCCAGCAGTCACCGGGACAGGAGAACCGCGAGCTCTGGAAACACCATATATTTT. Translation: CASSHRDRRTASSGNTIYF.

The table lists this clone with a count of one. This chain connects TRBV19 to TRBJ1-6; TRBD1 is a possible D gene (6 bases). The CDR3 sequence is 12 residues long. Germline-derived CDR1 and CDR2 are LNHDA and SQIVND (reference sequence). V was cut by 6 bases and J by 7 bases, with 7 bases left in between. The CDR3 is CASRDRNSPLHF. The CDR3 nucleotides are TGTGCCAGTAGAGACAGGAATTCACCCCTCCACTTT.

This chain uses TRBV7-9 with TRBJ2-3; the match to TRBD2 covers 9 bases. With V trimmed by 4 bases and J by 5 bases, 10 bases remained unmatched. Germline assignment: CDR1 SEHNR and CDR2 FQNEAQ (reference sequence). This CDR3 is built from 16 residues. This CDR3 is CASSSGTSGFGDTQYF. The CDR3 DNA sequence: TGTGCCAGCAGCTCGGGCACTAGCGGGTTTGGAGATACGCAGTATTTT.

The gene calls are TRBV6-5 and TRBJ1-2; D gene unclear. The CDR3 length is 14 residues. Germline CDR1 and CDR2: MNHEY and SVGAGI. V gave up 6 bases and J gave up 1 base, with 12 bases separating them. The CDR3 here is CASREVLLNYGYTF. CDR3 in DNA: TGTGCCAGCAGGGAGGTCCTGCTTAACTATGGCTACACCTTC.

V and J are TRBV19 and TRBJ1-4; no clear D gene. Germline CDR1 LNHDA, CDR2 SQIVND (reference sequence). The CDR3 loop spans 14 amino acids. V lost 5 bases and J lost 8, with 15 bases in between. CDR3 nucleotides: TGTGCCAGTAGTGATCTGGGCCGTCGAGAAAAACTGTTTTTT. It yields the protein CASSDLGRREKLFF.

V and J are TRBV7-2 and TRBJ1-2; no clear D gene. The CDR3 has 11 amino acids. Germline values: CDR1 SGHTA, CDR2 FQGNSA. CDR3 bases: TGTGCAGGCGCCGGGAGTATTGACTACACCTTC. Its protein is CAGAGSIDYTF.

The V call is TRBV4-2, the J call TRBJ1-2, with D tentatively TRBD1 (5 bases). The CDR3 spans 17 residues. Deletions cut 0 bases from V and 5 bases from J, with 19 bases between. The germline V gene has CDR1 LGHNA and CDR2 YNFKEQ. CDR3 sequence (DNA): TGTGCCAGCAGCCAAGAGGGGGGAAGGAGGTCGGTTTATGGCTACACCTTC. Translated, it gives CASSQEGGRRSVYGYTF.

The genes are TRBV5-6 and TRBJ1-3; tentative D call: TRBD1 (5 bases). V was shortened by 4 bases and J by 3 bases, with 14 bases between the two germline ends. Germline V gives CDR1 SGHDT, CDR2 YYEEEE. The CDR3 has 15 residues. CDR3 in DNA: TGTGCCAGCAGCCGCGAGACAGCGATTGGAAACACCATATATTTT. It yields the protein CASSRETAIGNTIYF.

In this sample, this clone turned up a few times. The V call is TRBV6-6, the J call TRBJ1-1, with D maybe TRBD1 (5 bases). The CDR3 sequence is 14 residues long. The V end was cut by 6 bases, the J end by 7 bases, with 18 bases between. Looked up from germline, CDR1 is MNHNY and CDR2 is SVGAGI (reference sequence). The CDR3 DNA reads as TGTGCCAGCAGCCAACAGGTCGGGTTCGGTGAAGCTTTCTTT. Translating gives CASSQQVGFGEAFF.

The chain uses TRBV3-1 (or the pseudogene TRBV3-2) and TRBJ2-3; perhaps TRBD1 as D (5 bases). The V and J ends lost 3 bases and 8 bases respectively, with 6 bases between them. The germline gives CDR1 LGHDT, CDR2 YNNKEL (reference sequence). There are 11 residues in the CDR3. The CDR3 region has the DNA TGTGCCAGCAGCCAGCAGGGTACGCAGTATTTT. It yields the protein CASSQQGTQYF.

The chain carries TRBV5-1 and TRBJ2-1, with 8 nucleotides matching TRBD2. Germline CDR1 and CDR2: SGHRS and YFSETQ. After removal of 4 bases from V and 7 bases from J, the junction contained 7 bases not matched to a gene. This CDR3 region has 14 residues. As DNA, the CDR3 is TGCGCCAGCAGCATCAGCGGGGGAGTAAATGAGCAGTTCTTC. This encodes CASSISGGVNEQFF.

This CDR3 is CASSLSGNTIYF. The DNA of the CDR3 is TGTGCCAGCAGTCTCTCTGGAAACACCATATATTTT. This rearrangement joins TRBV6-2 or TRBV6-3 to TRBJ1-3, with D hard to call. The germline V and J ends were trimmed by 5 bases and 0 bases, with 2 bases remaining between them. Germline values: CDR1 MNHEY, CDR2 SVGEGT. This CDR3 contains 12 residues.

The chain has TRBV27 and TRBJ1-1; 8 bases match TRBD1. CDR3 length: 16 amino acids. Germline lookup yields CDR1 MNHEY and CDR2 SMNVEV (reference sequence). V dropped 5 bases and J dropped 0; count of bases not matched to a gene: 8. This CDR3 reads CASSPWTGRMNTEAFF. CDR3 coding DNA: TGTGCCAGCAGTCCGTGGACAGGGCGCATGAACACTGAAGCTTTCTTT.

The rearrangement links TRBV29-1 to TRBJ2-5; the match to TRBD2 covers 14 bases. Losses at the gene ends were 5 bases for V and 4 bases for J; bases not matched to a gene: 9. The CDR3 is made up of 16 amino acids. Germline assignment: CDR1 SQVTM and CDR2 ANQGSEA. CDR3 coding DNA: TGCAGCGTTTTGGGACTAGCGGGGGTGGCGAGAGAGACCCAGTACTTC. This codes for CSVLGLAGVARETQYF.

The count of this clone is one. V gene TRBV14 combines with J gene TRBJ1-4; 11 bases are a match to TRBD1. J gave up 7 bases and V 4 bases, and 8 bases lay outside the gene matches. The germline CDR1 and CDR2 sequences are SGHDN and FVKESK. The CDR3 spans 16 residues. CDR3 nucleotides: TGTGCCAGCAGCCGCGCCCCGGGACAGGGGGGTGAAAAACTGTTTTTT. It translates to CASSRAPGQGGEKLFF.

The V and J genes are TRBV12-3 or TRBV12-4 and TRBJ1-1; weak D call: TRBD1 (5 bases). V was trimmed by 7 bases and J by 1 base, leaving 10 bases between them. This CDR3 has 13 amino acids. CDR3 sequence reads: CASISGGNTEAFF. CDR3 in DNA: TGTGCCAGCATCTCCGGGGGGAACACTGAAGCTTTCTTT.

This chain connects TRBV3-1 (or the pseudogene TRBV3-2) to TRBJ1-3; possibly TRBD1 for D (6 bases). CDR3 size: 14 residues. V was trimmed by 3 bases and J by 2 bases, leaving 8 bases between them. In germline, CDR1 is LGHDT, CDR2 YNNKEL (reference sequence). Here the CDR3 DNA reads TGTGCCAGCAGCCAGAGGGACACTGGAAACACCATATATTTT. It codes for CASSQRDTGNTIYF.

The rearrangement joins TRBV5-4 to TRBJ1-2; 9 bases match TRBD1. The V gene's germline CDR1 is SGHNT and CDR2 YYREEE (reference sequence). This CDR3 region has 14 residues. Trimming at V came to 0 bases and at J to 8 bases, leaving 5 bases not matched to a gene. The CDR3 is CASSLGDRDGGYTF. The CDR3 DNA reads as TGTGCCAGCAGCTTGGGGGACAGGGACGGCGGCTACACCTTC.

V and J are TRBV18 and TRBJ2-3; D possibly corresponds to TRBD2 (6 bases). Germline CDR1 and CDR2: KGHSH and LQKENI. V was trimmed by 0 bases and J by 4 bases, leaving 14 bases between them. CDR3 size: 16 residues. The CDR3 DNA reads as TGTGCCAGCTCACCACCCGCGGGGCCCCACCCAGATACGCAGTATTTT. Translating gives CASSPPAGPHPDTQYF.